The 25 T cell receptor beta chains given below trace back to one sample, sequenced in a study of patients and donors after allogeneic stem cell transplantation. TCRdb independently ran MiXCR on the RT-PCR reads; one entry per CDR3 protein. This table has around 200,000 distinct CDR3 sequences, 38% appearing once. The specimen sequenced was blood, either unsorted or a sorted T cell fraction (not recorded which). The receptors originated from a human donor who was either an allogeneic HSCT recipient or a stem cell or donor lymphocyte infusion donor (not recorded which). It is not recorded whose cells these are; they may come from a transplant donor.

This clonotype has only a few counts. This sequence joins TRBV5-5 and TRBJ1-2; D gene ambiguous. CDR1 and CDR2 from the germline V gene are SGHKS and YYEKEE (reference sequence). The V end lost 6 bases, the J end lost 0 bases, and 12 bases lay between the germline ends. This CDR3 is built from 14 residues. As DNA, the CDR3 is TGTGCCAGCACCCACGATGGAACTAACTATGGCTACACCTTC. Protein sequence: CASTHDGTNYGYTF.

In its sample, this clonotype was seen a few times. V and J are TRBV12-3 or TRBV12-4 and TRBJ2-1; no firm D call. There are 13 residues in the CDR3. The ends were cut back, 0 bases at V and 3 bases at J, with 3 bases in the middle. This CDR3 is CASSLAFYNEQFF. The DNA for the CDR3 is TGTGCCAGCAGTTTAGCTTTCTACAATGAGCAGTTCTTC.

The V and J genes are TRBV20-1 and TRBJ1-1; no definite D call. The ends were cut back, 6 bases at V and 0 bases at J, with 17 bases in the middle. Germline CDR1 DFQATT, CDR2 SNEGSKA (reference sequence). The CDR3 sequence is 15 residues long. The CDR3 DNA sequence: TGCAGTGCGCATGATCGGAGCCGAATGAACACTGAAGCTTTCTTT. This codes for CSAHDRSRMNTEAFF.

V usage is TRBV7-9 and J usage is TRBJ1-4; 8 bases are a match to TRBD1. Germline values: CDR1 SEHNR, CDR2 FQNEAQ (reference sequence). J gave up 7 bases and V 6 bases, and 10 bases lay outside the gene matches. The CDR3 spans 15 residues. The CDR3: CASSSSRGRGEKLFF. The CDR3 bases are TGTGCCAGCAGTTCCTCCAGGGGGCGGGGTGAAAAACTGTTTTTT.

This rearrangement joins TRBV20-1 to TRBJ2-3, with 9 nucleotides matching TRBD2. CDR3 length: 15 residues. Germline CDR1 DFQATT, CDR2 SNEGSKA (reference sequence). V lost 3 bases and J lost 0; bases outside the gene matches: 4. The CDR3 coding sequence is TGCAGTGCTAGGCTAGCGGGGACGAGCACAGATACGCAGTATTTT. The encoded protein is CSARLAGTSTDTQYF.

This chain connects TRBV3-1 to TRBJ1-6, with 9 positions matching TRBD1. From germline, CDR1 is LGHDT and CDR2 YNNKEL (reference sequence). V shed 5 bases, J shed 7 bases, and the junction held 3 bases outside the gene matches. The CDR3 contains 14 residues. CDR3 in amino acids: CASSAGQGNSPLHF. The CDR3 nucleotides read TGTGCCAGCAGCGCAGGACAGGGGAATTCACCCCTCCACTTT. The full variable domain, in which reference TRBV3-1 and TRBJ1-6 provide the parts outside the CDR3, is DTAVSQTPKYLVTQMGNDKSIKCEQNLGHDTMYWYKQDSKKFLKIMFSYNNKELIINETVPNRFSPKSPDKAHLNLHINSLELGDSAVYFCASSAGQGNSPLHFGNGTRLTVT.

The chain carries TRBV6-6 and TRBJ1-1; D unclear. Germline V gene data show CDR1 as MNHNY and CDR2 as SVGAGI (reference sequence). V was cut by 2 bases and J by 10 bases, with 8 bases left in between. CDR3 size: 11 residues. CDR3 sequence: CASSYRSVAFF. DNA of the CDR3: TGTGCCAGCAGTTACCGGTCGGTAGCTTTCTTT.

This chain joins TRBV3-1 and TRBJ2-3, with 9 bases fitting TRBD2. There are 16 residues in the CDR3. The V segment lost 6 bases and the J segment 5 bases; nucleotides outside the gene matches: 12. In germline, CDR1 is LGHDT, CDR2 YNNKEL (reference sequence). The CDR3 spells CASRQRLAEDGDTQYF. The CDR3, as DNA: TGTGCCAGCAGACAGAGACTAGCGGAAGATGGAGATACGCAGTATTTT.

The chain has TRBV7-2 and TRBJ1-2; 9 bases align to TRBD1. CDR1 is SGHTA, CDR2 FQGNSA, per germline. Trimming cost V 5 bases and J 6 bases; bases outside gene matches: 10. CDR3 length equals 15 residues. The CDR3 DNA is TGTGCCAGCAGCCCCGCGGGACAGGGAGTGAATGGCTACACCTTC. It codes for CASSPAGQGVNGYTF.

In this sample, this clonotype turned up a few times. The CDR3 loop is CASKPSGQGEVKLFF. CDR3 coding DNA: TGTGCCAGCAAACCCTCGGGACAGGGGGAGGTGAAACTGTTTTTT. The rearrangement links TRBV12-3 or TRBV12-4 to TRBJ1-4; TRBD1 agrees at 11 bases. V trimming: 7 bases; J trimming: 11 bases; junction bases outside the gene matches: 12. The CDR3 runs 15 residues.

This clonotype appeared a few times. The J gene is TRBJ1-5, the V gene TRBV21-1; TRBD1, the table's D call, lacks a check against the DNA. TRBV21-1 is annotated as a pseudogene. The CDR3 loop spans 15 amino acids. Here the CDR3 DNA reads TGTGCCAGCAGCATGGGCCGACAGGGCAATCAGCCCCAGCATTTT. This sequence encodes CASSMGRQGNQPQHF.

The chain recombines TRBV10-3 with TRBJ2-5; D call uncertain. Germline lookup yields CDR1 ENHRY and CDR2 SYGVKD. The length of the CDR3 is 20 residues. The V end was cut by 6 bases, the J end by 2 bases, with 31 bases between. The CDR3 DNA reads TGTGCCATCAGCGGCAACCGTCCGGTAGGCCTAACGGGTTCGCAAGAGACCCAGTACTTC. As protein: CAISGNRPVGLTGSQETQYF.

The chain couples TRBV5-8 to TRBJ2-7; 7 bases agree with TRBD1. Germline V gene lookup returns CDR1 SGHTS and CDR2 YDEGEE. Trimming at V came to 0 bases and at J to 4 bases, leaving 10 bases not matched to a gene. This CDR3 has 16 residues. CDR3 in amino acids: CASSLGETGWAYEQYF. Here the CDR3 DNA reads TGTGCCAGCAGCTTGGGAGAGACAGGGTGGGCGTACGAGCAGTACTTC.

The chain employs TRBV10-3 and TRBJ2-5; tentative D call: TRBD1 (6 bases). The CDR3 runs to 13 residues. Trimming removed 5 bases from V and 1 base from J, with 8 bases in between. Looked up from germline, CDR1 is ENHRY and CDR2 is SYGVKD. The CDR3 region is CAISTGTQETQYF. The CDR3, as DNA: TGTGCCATCAGTACAGGGACCCAAGAGACCCAGTACTTC.

This clonotype was seen only a few times. The chain is built from TRBV5-8 and TRBJ2-5, with 7 bases identical to TRBD1. V lost 0 bases to trimming and J lost 1 base; unmatched junction nucleotides: 3. The CDR3 runs to 15 residues. CDR1 is SGHTS, CDR2 YDEGEE, per germline. CDR3 in DNA: TGTGCCAGCAGCTTGGGACAGGGATTCCAAGAGACCCAGTACTTC. Its translation is CASSLGQGFQETQYF.

The gene calls are TRBV12-3 or TRBV12-4 and TRBJ2-1; 11 bases fit TRBD2. The CDR3 spans 18 residues. J lost 6 bases, V lost 2 bases, and 12 bases had no gene match. The CDR3 region is CASSLFRVAGGPGNEQFF. The CDR3 DNA is TGTGCCAGCAGTTTATTTCGGGTAGCGGGGGGGCCGGGCAATGAGCAGTTCTTC.

The J gene is TRBJ1-3, the V gene TRBV28; D ambiguous. The CDR3 covers 14 residues. Germline CDR1 and CDR2: MDHEN and SYDVKM. The V end was cut by 6 bases, the J end by 0 bases, with 9 bases between. The CDR3 DNA follows: TGTGCCAGCAGCCCGGCGGACTCTGGAAACACCATATATTTT. Translation gives CASSPADSGNTIYF.

The V call is TRBV5-1, the J call TRBJ2-7, with TRBD2 identical over 13 bases. The CDR3 spans 16 residues. The junction had 8 bases not matched to a gene; V was cut back by 4 bases and J by 4 bases. Germline assignment: CDR1 SGHRS and CDR2 YFSETQ. The DNA of the CDR3 is TGCGCCAGCAGCCAAGCGACTAGCGGGGGGACTTACGAGCAGTACTTC. It codes for CASSQATSGGTYEQYF.

This clonotype was observed a handful of times. V gene TRBV2 combines with J gene TRBJ1-1; 8 bases agree with TRBD1. Germline V CDR1 and CDR2: SNHLY, FYNNEI. Trimming at V came to 9 bases and at J to 0 bases, leaving 6 bases not matched to a gene. The CDR3 contains 14 residues. The CDR3 reads CARYPGQVNTEAFF. The CDR3 DNA sequence: TGTGCCAGGTATCCGGGACAGGTGAACACTGAAGCTTTCTTT.

This chain connects TRBV30 to TRBJ2-4, with 8 positions matching TRBD2. The germline gives CDR1 GTSNPN, CDR2 SVGIG (reference sequence). The CDR3 covers 14 residues. V lost 7 bases and J lost 4; bases outside the gene matches: 9. Written as DNA, the CDR3 is TGTGCCTACCGCCGCGGGGGGAGTAAAAACATTCAGTACTTC. Translated: CAYRRGGSKNIQYF.

The V call is TRBV4-1, the J call TRBJ1-2; D is ambiguous. Germline loops: CDR1 MGHRA, CDR2 YSYEKL. There are 15 residues in the CDR3. Trimming stripped 0 bases from V and 8 bases from J, with 16 bases between. In DNA, the CDR3 is TGCGCCAGCAGCCAAGATATGGGTCCGGAGGCCGGCTACACCTTC. This codes for CASSQDMGPEAGYTF.

This chain joins TRBV4-3 and TRBJ1-5; D not certain. The CDR3 consists of 16 residues. Germline V gives CDR1 LGHNA, CDR2 YSLEER. Trimming removed 1 base at V and 2 bases at J, with 12 bases between. The DNA for the CDR3 is TGCGCCAGCAGCCAAGGAGCGGGTGGGCGCAATCAGCCCCAGCATTTT. Its protein product is CASSQGAGGRNQPQHF.

This sequence joins TRBV18 and TRBJ1-1; 7 nucleotides align to TRBD1. Trimming took 3 bases from V and 5 from J; bases not matched to a gene: 6. This CDR3 is 14 amino acids long. CDR1 and CDR2 (germline): KGHSH, LQKENI. This CDR3 is CASSPRQGMTEAFF. CDR3 coding DNA: TGTGCCAGCTCACCCCGACAGGGAATGACTGAAGCTTTCTTT.

This clonotype was detected many times. The chain carries TRBV12-3 or TRBV12-4 and TRBJ1-2, with D maybe TRBD1 (6 bases). V was clipped by 6 bases and J by 2 bases, with 10 bases between them. The CDR3 contains 13 residues. In DNA, the CDR3 is TGTGCCAGCAGCCCCGACAGGAACTATGGCTACACCTTC. Translated, it gives CASSPDRNYGYTF.

The J gene is TRBJ2-3, the V gene TRBV7-2; tentative D call: TRBD2 (6 bases). Germline CDR1 SGHTA, CDR2 FQGNSA. CDR3 size: 13 residues. V lost 3 bases and J 6 bases, leaving 10 bases between the germline ends. This CDR3 is CASSFKAGDTQYF. As DNA, the CDR3 is TGTGCCAGCAGCTTTAAGGCGGGGGATACGCAGTATTTT.